This T cell receptor (beta chain) was retrieved from a study of T cell responses to AZD1222 COVID-19 vaccine. About the research overall: Investigators merged groups given second doses at roughly 4 or roughly 12 weeks. Overall study results and limits: Clonal diversity was possibly underestimated, and the donors were mostly white British, with more females. Repertoire sampling occurred only after the peak T cell response. Of the AZD1222 recipients, only 5 or 6 were seropositive at baseline.

Per the germline V gene, CDR1 is SEHNR and CDR2 is FQNEAQ (reference sequence). The CDR3 has 16 amino acids. Trimming removed 5 bases from V and 7 bases from J; junction bases left unmatched: 9. In this sample, this clone turned up once. Antigen specificity is unknown. Sequenced by immunoSEQ multiplex PCR; TCRdb stores in-frame clones only, minus some. The table lists 100,000 to 150,000 clones, more than 75% of them singletons, with 10% in the top ten. Here the sequenced sample was peripheral blood, taken on day 0 of AZD1222 vaccination. V usage is TRBV7-9 and J usage is TRBJ2-1, with 12 bases identical to TRBD2. The TCR comes from an adult in good health. As DNA, the CDR3 is TGTGCCAGCAGCGCAACGACTAGCGGGAGTATGAATGAGCAGTTCTTC. Translating it yields CASSATTSGSMNEQFF.